Sequencing of this TCR beta chain was carried out in a study of memory B cells and T cells in multiple sclerosis. Findings and caveats of the study: Compartments had unequal clone-set sizes, affecting shared clonotype counts.

The CDR3 runs 15 residues. The ends were cut back, 1 base at V and 5 bases at J, with 14 bases in the middle. Per germline, CDR1 WSHSY and CDR2 SAAADI. Sequencing used immunoSEQ multiplex PCR; TCRdb keeps in-frame clones, though not all of them. The sample holds roughly 30,000 clones, about 84% seen once. Notes on this clone: Its antigen remains unknown.

Stimulus-free culture yielded autoproliferating CFSE-dim and non-proliferating CFSE-high T cells, each sequenced separately. Approximately 5x10^7 CFSE-labeled PBMCs were cultured less than nine days unstimulated, then replicate wells were pooled. PBMCs were labeled with approximately 0.55 uM CFSE and cultured without exogenous stimuli. The sequence was collected from a human donor with multiple sclerosis. This chain connects TRBV10-2 to TRBJ2-5, with D perhaps matching TRBD1 or TRBD2 (7 bases each). Sequences were obtained from PBMCs from blood kept in culture. CDR3 sequence (DNA): TGCGCCAGCAGTGAGTTAAGGGGGCGGGGGGAGACCCAGTACTTC. It is translated as CASSELRGRGETQYF.